These 22 T cell receptor beta chains share one sample of origin, sequenced in a study of shared clonotypes between healthy human individuals. TCRdb's copy holds only in-frame clones and misses some; the assay was immunoSEQ multiplex PCR. This sample yields about 590,000 clones, of which nearly 97% are seen a single time; approximately 0.1% belongs to the top ten. CD8 cells classed as naive were CD45RO-negative and positively selected for CCR7, excluding terminally differentiated effector memory CD45RA+ cells. The specimen sequenced was naive CD8+ T cells sorted from blood. These receptors originate from a woman in her twenties or thirties in good health.

This rearrangement joins TRBV6-6 to TRBJ1-1, with a possible D match to TRBD1 (6 bases). V lost 8 bases, J lost 2 bases, and 21 bases lay in between. In germline, CDR1 is MNHNY, CDR2 SVGAGI (reference sequence). The CDR3 runs 16 residues. CDR3 sequence (DNA): TGTGCCAGCGGCGAGGGGCTAGGGGGGCCAAACACTGAAGCTTTCTTT. This translates into CASGEGLGGPNTEAFF.

The chain combines TRBV10-3 with TRBJ2-5, with D perhaps TRBD2 (5 bases). V dropped 2 bases and J dropped 1 base, with 17 bases sitting between them. There are 17 residues in the CDR3. Per germline, CDR1 ENHRY and CDR2 SYGVKD. The CDR3 region has the DNA TGTGCCATCAGTGAGAATGTTTTGGAGGCGTCCCAAGAGACCCAGTACTTC. This translates into CAISENVLEASQETQYF.

The chain carries TRBV7-9 and TRBJ2-1; unclear D gene. Trimming pared 5 bases from V and 9 bases from J, leaving 8 bases between. CDR3 length equals 11 residues. The germline gives CDR1 SEHNR, CDR2 FQNEAQ (reference sequence). In nucleotides, the CDR3 is TGTGCCAGCAGCCCGGACGTTGAGCAGTTCTTC. Translating gives CASSPDVEQFF.

This clone has just one count. The chain combines TRBV30 with TRBJ2-7; D might be TRBD2 (5 bases). Germline-derived CDR1 and CDR2 are GTSNPN and SVGIG (reference sequence). Deletions cut 6 bases from V and 6 bases from J, with 12 bases between. This CDR3 region has 11 residues. As DNA, the CDR3 is TGTGCCTGCTCGCAGCGGCTCGAGCAGTACTTC. It yields the protein CACSQRLEQYF.

The V and J genes are TRBV7-7 and TRBJ2-1, with D perhaps TRBD2 (5 bases). CDR1 and CDR2 from the germline V gene are SSHAT and FNYEAQ (reference sequence). Trimming left V 5 bases short and J 7 bases short, with 12 bases between. The CDR3 length is 13 residues. The CDR3 coding sequence is TGTGCCAGCAGCGCACTCCGAGGGAATGAGCAGTTCTTC. Translating it yields CASSALRGNEQFF.

The CDR3 DNA is TGTGCCAGCAGAGGGTGGGTAGCGGGAGGTCTGAATGAGCAGTTCTTC. This gives the protein CASRGWVAGGLNEQFF. The chain couples TRBV7-9 to TRBJ2-1, with 10 bases lining up with TRBD2. The V segment lost 6 bases and the J segment 7 bases; nucleotides outside the gene matches: 12. CDR1 and CDR2 from the germline V gene are SEHNR and FQNEAQ (reference sequence). The CDR3 length is 16 residues.

The chain carries TRBV19 and TRBJ2-7, with TRBD2 matching over 8 bases. The CDR3 is 16 amino acids. Germline assignment: CDR1 LNHDA and CDR2 SQIVND (reference sequence). Trimming at V came to 4 bases and at J to 0 bases, leaving 8 bases not matched to a gene. CDR3 residues: CASSTGSGRFSYEQYF. The CDR3 DNA reads TGTGCCAGTAGTACGGGGAGCGGGAGATTCTCCTACGAGCAGTACTTC.

This chain uses TRBV5-6 with TRBJ2-5; D is unclear. V lost 0 bases and J lost 5, with 20 bases in between. The germline gives CDR1 SGHDT, CDR2 YYEEEE. The CDR3 runs to 17 residues. The CDR3 DNA reads as TGTGCCAGCAGCTTGGAGTCGGGCCCTAGTCCATCCGAGACCCAGTACTTC. Its protein product is CASSLESGPSPSETQYF.

The CDR3 protein is CASSQGHSDIQPQHF. For the CDR3, the DNA is TGTGCCAGCAGCCAAGGACATTCCGACATTCAGCCCCAGCATTTT. The chain uses TRBV5-6 and TRBJ1-5; TRBD1 is a possible D gene (5 bases). The CDR3 length is 15 residues. V lost 4 bases and J 6 bases, leaving 17 bases between the germline ends. Germline V lookup: CDR1 SGHDT, CDR2 YYEEEE.

The chain joins TRBV29-1 to TRBJ1-2; no clear D. The CDR3 spans 12 residues. V was pared by 5 bases and J by 4 bases, with 11 bases between. Germline CDR1 reads SQVTM; CDR2 reads ANQGSEA. The CDR3 loop is CSVTSVGYGYTF. In nucleotides, the CDR3 is TGCAGCGTTACAAGTGTGGGCTATGGCTACACCTTC.

This chain uses TRBV6-5 with TRBJ2-1; TRBD2 aligns across 13 bases. Germline loops: CDR1 MNHEY, CDR2 SVGAGI. The CDR3 totals 15 residues. After removal of 6 bases from V and 3 bases from J, the junction contained 2 bases not matched to a gene. Here the CDR3 reads CASRTSGRDYNEQFF. The CDR3, as DNA: TGTGCCAGCAGAACTAGCGGGAGGGACTACAATGAGCAGTTCTTC.

To note about this clone: At the DNA level, this CDR3 is encoded by other sequences in the same sample as well. This chain uses TRBV29-1 with TRBJ2-7, with no clear D. Germline CDR1 and CDR2: SQVTM and ANQGSEA. This CDR3 is 10 amino acids long. Trimming stripped 4 bases from V and 0 bases from J, with 1 base between. The CDR3 region has the DNA TGCAGCGTTGTCTCCTACGAGCAGTACTTC. Translating it yields CSVVSYEQYF.

In this sample, this clone turned up once. This chain links TRBV4-1 with TRBJ1-6, with 9 nucleotides matching TRBD1. The germline V gene has CDR1 MGHRA and CDR2 YSYEKL. This CDR3 has 14 amino acids. The trim removed 4 bases at V and 8 bases at J, leaving 3 bases unmatched. For the CDR3, the DNA is TGCGCCAGCAGCCCGGGACAGGGCTATTCACCCCTCCACTTT. Amino acids: CASSPGQGYSPLHF.

This clone was seen only a few times. The V call is TRBV10-1, the J call TRBJ2-7; unclear D gene. There are 13 residues in the CDR3. The germline V gene encodes CDR1 WNHNN and CDR2 SYGVQD (reference sequence). Trimming left V 2 bases short and J 5 bases short, with 10 bases between. In DNA form, the CDR3 reads TGCGCCAGCAGTGAGGGGTTAGCCCACGAGCAGTACTTC. Amino acid sequence: CASSEGLAHEQYF.

The CDR3 DNA reads as TGTGCCAGTAGTATAGTTGGAAACTCCTACGAGCAGTACTTC. This sequence encodes CASSIVGNSYEQYF. V gene TRBV19 combines with J gene TRBJ2-7, with D unclear. Trimming shortened V by 1 base and J by 0 bases, and 7 bases separated the two germline ends. Germline V gene sequence: CDR1 LNHDA, CDR2 SQIVND (reference sequence). The CDR3 is 14 residues long.

V usage is TRBV7-9 and J usage is TRBJ2-1; D not certain. The V and J ends lost 3 bases and 0 bases respectively, with 3 bases between them. The CDR3 is 13 residues long. The germline V gene encodes CDR1 SEHNR and CDR2 FQNEAQ (reference sequence). In nucleotides, the CDR3 is TGTGCCAGCAGCTTCTACTCCTACAATGAGCAGTTCTTC. Its protein product is CASSFYSYNEQFF.

V and J are TRBV9 and TRBJ2-5; D unresolved. Trimming took 0 bases from V and 5 from J, leaving 5 bases between them. The CDR3 is made up of 12 amino acids. Germline V gene lookup returns CDR1 SGDLS and CDR2 YYNGEE. The CDR3 reads CASSVGQETQYF. In DNA form, the CDR3 reads TGTGCCAGCAGCGTAGGTCAGGAGACCCAGTACTTC.

The V gene is TRBV29-1, the J gene TRBJ2-3, with 9 bases fitting TRBD2. Unmatched junction bases numbered 19, after V lost 7 bases and J lost 2 bases. Germline V gene data show CDR1 as SQVTM and CDR2 as ANQGSEA. The CDR3 loop spans 18 amino acids. In DNA form, the CDR3 reads TGCAGCGCCTCGGGACTAGCTTCCAAGGGAGAGTTCACAGATACGCAGTATTTT. Amino acid sequence: CSASGLASKGEFTDTQYF.

The V gene is TRBV5-1, the J gene TRBJ2-7, with D perhaps TRBD2 (6 bases). Germline CDR1 reads SGHRS; CDR2 reads YFSETQ. Trimming removed 0 bases from V and 5 bases from J, with 15 bases in between. CDR3 size: 15 residues. The CDR3 is CASSLARRVEHEQYF. The CDR3 DNA is TGCGCCAGCAGCTTGGCCAGGAGGGTCGAGCACGAGCAGTACTTC. Variable domain in full (rest from reference TRBV5-1 and TRBJ2-7): KAGVTQTPRYLIKTRGQQVTLSCSPISGHRSVSWYQQTPGQGLQFLFEYFSETQRNKGNFPGRFSGRQFSNSRSEMNVSTLELGDSALYLCASSLARRVEHEQYFGPGTRLTVT.

CDR3 region: CASGLGADTIYF. DNA for the CDR3: TGTGCCAGCGGGCTGGGGGCCGACACCATATATTTT. J is TRBJ1-3 and V is TRBV13, with a weak D call TRBD1 (6 bases). The CDR3 is 12 residues long. V gave up 8 bases and J gave up 8 bases, with 13 bases separating them. Germline V CDR1 and CDR2: PRHDT, FYEKMQ (reference sequence).

The rearrangement uses TRBV7-9 and TRBJ2-1, with unresolved D. V was cut by 8 bases and J by 4 bases, with 3 bases left in between. Germline-derived CDR1 and CDR2 are SEHNR and FQNEAQ (reference sequence). CDR3 length: 10 residues. The DNA for the CDR3 is TGTGCCAGCCAGTACAATGAGCAGTTCTTC. This sequence encodes CASQYNEQFF.

This chain joins TRBV7-8 and TRBJ2-5; D gene ambiguous. The germline V and J ends were trimmed by 6 bases and 0 bases, with 17 bases remaining between them. The CDR3 spans 16 residues. Germline loops: CDR1 SGHVS, CDR2 FQNEAQ. The CDR3 nucleotides are TGTGCCAGCAGACCTCCCAGTAATTGGTACCAAGAGACCCAGTACTTC. Amino acid sequence: CASRPPSNWYQETQYF. The full variable domain, rest sourced from reference TRBV7-8 and TRBJ2-5, is GAGVSQSPRYKVAKRGQDVALRCDPISGHVSLFWYQQALGQGPEFLTYFQNEAQLDKSGLPSDRFFAERPEGSVSTLKIQRTQQEDSAVYLCASRPPSNWYQETQYFGPGTRLLVL.